This is a list of T cell receptor beta chains from one sample in a study of PD-L1 blockade in urothelial cancer. The repertoire was sequenced with immunoSEQ multiplex PCR; TCRdb's copy has only in-frame clones and lacks some. This table holds about 95,000 clones, roughly 84% found once. The sequencing here drew on PBMCs, taken around atezolizumab (anti-PD-L1) treatment. Source of these receptors: a man in his sixties with urothelial cancer. Each CDR3 is given with its conserved first and last residue. Each record gives: V gene, CDR3 length, CDR3 protein.

V gene: TRBV25-1; CDR3 length: 16; CDR3 protein: CASSRIPGRGIEGYTF
V gene: TRBV28; CDR3 length: 11; CDR3 protein: CASSRTSEAFF
V gene: TRBV9; CDR3 length: 14; CDR3 protein: CASSVGEPTDTQYF
V gene: TRBV19; CDR3 length: 14; CDR3 protein: CASNVGGPTYEQYF
V gene: TRBV6-5; CDR3 length: 15; CDR3 protein: CASRPQREVTGELFF
V gene: TRBV7-7; CDR3 length: 16; CDR3 protein: CASSLNQRGGPDTQYF
V gene: TRBV7-9; CDR3 length: 14; CDR3 protein: CASSLLGAGGELFF
V gene: TRBV20-1; CDR3 length: 11; CDR3 protein: CSADRAYEQYF
V gene: TRBV5-1; CDR3 length: 17; CDR3 protein: CASSLGRGSGLYNEQFF
V gene: TRBV7-8; CDR3 length: 15; CDR3 protein: CASSLRGAGNQPQHF
V gene: TRBV9; CDR3 length: 13; CDR3 protein: CASSVSGTGELFF
V gene: TRBV11-1; CDR3 length: 13; CDR3 protein: CASSRGQGARAFF
V gene: TRBV4-2; CDR3 length: 13; CDR3 protein: CASSRSGGDEQFF
V gene: TRBV11-3; CDR3 length: 16; CDR3 protein: CASSLRDRGWEETQYF
V gene: TRBV27; CDR3 length: 16; CDR3 protein: CASSSGRFPGANVLTF
V gene: TRBV30; CDR3 length: 15; CDR3 protein: CAWLRTQGYQGGYTF
V gene: TRBV5-5; CDR3 length: 15; CDR3 protein: CASSNSGTSYNEQFF
V gene: TRBV28; CDR3 length: 12; CDR3 protein: CASSLQLGEQFF
V gene: TRBV11-2; CDR3 length: 14; CDR3 protein: CASSSGLNTGELFF
V gene: TRBV7-8; CDR3 length: 15; CDR3 protein: CASSLAGITGETQYF
V gene: TRBV11-2; CDR3 length: 14; CDR3 protein: CASSLGGGPYEQFF
V gene: TRBV7-2; CDR3 length: 14; CDR3 protein: CASSLGAGPYEQYF
V gene: TRBV2; CDR3 length: 17; CDR3 protein: CASRVTGTTNYFYGYTF
V gene: TRBV2; CDR3 length: 14; CDR3 protein: CASMPGLASNEQFF
V gene: TRBV9; CDR3 length: 17; CDR3 protein: CASSAGTPMRANEKLFF
V gene: TRBV30; CDR3 length: 12; CDR3 protein: CAWSASTDTQYF
V gene: TRBV7-9; CDR3 length: 15; CDR3 protein: CASSTEGLPESEQYF
V gene: TRBV10-2; CDR3 length: 14; CDR3 protein: CASSEADRQETQYF
V gene: TRBV7-9; CDR3 length: 14; CDR3 protein: CASSLQGGNTEAFF
V gene: TRBV5-6; CDR3 length: 13; CDR3 protein: CASSSRYGYGYTF
V gene: TRBV6-1; CDR3 length: 15; CDR3 protein: CASSPGQGGINEQFF
V gene: TRBV28; CDR3 length: 14; CDR3 protein: CASSGQGPYNEQFF
V gene: TRBV27; CDR3 length: 12; CDR3 protein: CASGAGIYGYTF
V gene: TRBV7-3; CDR3 length: 13; CDR3 protein: CASSTTGSGELFF
V gene: TRBV30; CDR3 length: 13; CDR3 protein: CAWREGAGTEAFF
V gene: TRBV27; CDR3 length: 15; CDR3 protein: CASSLTEDSNQPQHF
V gene: TRBV5-4; CDR3 length: 16; CDR3 protein: CASSLAWQGLDNEQFF
V gene: TRBV7-2; CDR3 length: 15; CDR3 protein: CASSLDGGGSYEQYF
V gene: TRBV19; CDR3 length: 12; CDR3 protein: CATSGQMDTQYF
V gene: TRBV5-1; CDR3 length: 14; CDR3 protein: CASSLGDTDSPLHF
V gene: TRBV7-9; CDR3 length: 17; CDR3 protein: CASSVGTGASGANVLTF
V gene: TRBV10-1; CDR3 length: 13; CDR3 protein: CASSNAMRDTQYF
V gene: TRBV30; CDR3 length: 13; CDR3 protein: CAWSQGHQETQYF
V gene: TRBV5-4; CDR3 length: 15; CDR3 protein: CASSWAGVTNEKLFF
V gene: TRBV5-1; CDR3 length: 12; CDR3 protein: CASSPTRGEQYF
V gene: TRBV11-3; CDR3 length: 15; CDR3 protein: CASSSGTGGIHEQYF
V gene: TRBV4-2; CDR3 length: 14; CDR3 protein: CASSQAQGNHEQYF
V gene: TRBV29-1; CDR3 length: 15; CDR3 protein: CSVEGQASGANVLTF
V gene: TRBV10-3; CDR3 length: 13; CDR3 protein: CAISRQGSYGYTF
V gene: TRBV5-3; CDR3 length: 20; CDR3 protein: CARSLGRGLAGGPITGELFF
V gene: TRBV10-3; CDR3 length: 15; CDR3 protein: CAISESTGEGEKLFF
V gene: TRBV5-4; CDR3 length: 14; CDR3 protein: CASSLGRRNTEAFF
V gene: TRBV5-8; CDR3 length: 16; CDR3 protein: CASSLGVDTLREEAFF